The entry below gives a single TCR beta chain sequence along with its context. This CDR3 contains 14 residues. CDR1 is GTSNPN, CDR2 SVGIG, per germline (reference sequence). The junction had 6 bases not matched to a gene; V was cut back by 0 bases and J by 5 bases. These data belong to a study of blood T cell repertoires in COVID-19. Study processing details: Amplified reference gene primers provided the basis for estimating nucleated cell counts. Measured with immunoSEQ multiplex PCR; TCRdb has only the in-frame clones, and not every one. D and trimming come from the DNA, and the V and J calls and clone size come from that table. This repertoire shows roughly 300,000 clones, more than 80% found once; its top ten account for approximately 6.8%. A Seattle source enrolled patients during active infection and followed them longitudinally.

This chain uses TRBV30 with TRBJ1-2; 7 bases match TRBD1. Specimen: peripheral blood. This TCR derives from a young woman with COVID-19, enrolled during active disease. The CDR3 nucleotides are TGTGCCTGGAGTGTATGGGACAGTCCATATGGCTACACCTTC. Translated, it gives CAWSVWDSPYGYTF.